This T cell receptor (beta chain) comes out of a study of cytomegalovirus exposure and HLA in healthy donors. Study outcomes and limitations: For TCR beta chains, V- and J-gene trimming was later linked to a missense DCLRE1C variant.

Worth noting for this clone: No antigen is known for it.

60 Vbeta and 13 Jbeta primers were used in PCR. Only in-frame clones appear in the TCRdb table, and some are missing; sequencing was by immunoSEQ multiplex PCR. The table records 170,000 or so clones, under 85% of them present only once. Deletions cut 0 bases from V and 7 bases from J, with 12 bases between. This CDR3 has 14 amino acids. Germline V lookup: CDR1 SNHLY, CDR2 FYNNEI. Sequenced: PBMCs. The chain combines TRBV2 with TRBJ1-1, with D maybe TRBD1 (5 bases). This receptor was taken from a woman aged 25-40 years in good health and CMV-seronegative. CDR3 nucleotides: TGTGCCAGCAGTGAAGCCTTCAGGGAAGGTGAAGCTTTCTTT. Translating it yields CASSEAFREGEAFF.